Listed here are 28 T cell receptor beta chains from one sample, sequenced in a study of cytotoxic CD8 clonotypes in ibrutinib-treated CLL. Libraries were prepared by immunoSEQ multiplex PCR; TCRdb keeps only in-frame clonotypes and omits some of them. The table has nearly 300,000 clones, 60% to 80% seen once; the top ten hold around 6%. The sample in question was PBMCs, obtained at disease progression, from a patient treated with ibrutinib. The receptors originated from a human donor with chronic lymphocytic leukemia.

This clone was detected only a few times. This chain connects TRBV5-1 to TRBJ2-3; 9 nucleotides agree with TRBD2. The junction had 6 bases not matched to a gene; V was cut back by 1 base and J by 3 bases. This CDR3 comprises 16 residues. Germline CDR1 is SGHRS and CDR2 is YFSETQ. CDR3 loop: CASSLLREGGTDTQYF. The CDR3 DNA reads TGCGCCAGCAGCTTGCTGCGGGAGGGCGGAACAGATACGCAGTATTTT.

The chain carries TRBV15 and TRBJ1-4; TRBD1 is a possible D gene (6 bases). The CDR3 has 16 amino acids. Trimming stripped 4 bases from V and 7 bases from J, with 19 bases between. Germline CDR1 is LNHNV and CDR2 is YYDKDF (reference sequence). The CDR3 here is CATSTSGEIRGEKLFF. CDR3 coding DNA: TGTGCCACCAGCACATCAGGGGAAATACGTGGTGAAAAACTGTTTTTT. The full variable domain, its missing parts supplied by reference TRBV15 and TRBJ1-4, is DAMVIQNPRYQVTQFGKPVTLSCSQTLNHNVMYWYQQKSSQAPKLLFHYYDKDFNNEADTPDNFQSRRPNTSFCFLDIRSPGLGDTAMYLCATSTSGEIRGEKLFFGSGTQLSVL.

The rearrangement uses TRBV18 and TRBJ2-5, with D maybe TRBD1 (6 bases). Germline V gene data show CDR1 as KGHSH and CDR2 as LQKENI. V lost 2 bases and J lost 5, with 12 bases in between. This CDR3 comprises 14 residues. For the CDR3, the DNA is TGTGCCAGCTCACCAACAGGGATTTGGGAGACCCAGTACTTC. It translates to CASSPTGIWETQYF.

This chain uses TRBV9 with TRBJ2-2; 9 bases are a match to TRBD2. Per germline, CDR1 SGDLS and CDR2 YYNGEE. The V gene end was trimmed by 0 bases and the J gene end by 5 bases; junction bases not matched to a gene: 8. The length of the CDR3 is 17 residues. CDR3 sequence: CASSVELLAGKTGELFF. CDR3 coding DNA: TGTGCCAGCAGCGTAGAGTTGCTAGCGGGAAAAACCGGGGAGCTGTTTTTT.

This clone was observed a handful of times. The CDR3 coding sequence is TGTGCCAGCAGCACAAACAGGGGCGAGGGCTACACCTTC. This codes for CASSTNRGEGYTF. The chain employs TRBV7-9 and TRBJ1-2; 7 nucleotides line up with TRBD1. Unmatched junction bases numbered 8, after V lost 5 bases and J lost 8 bases. The V gene's germline CDR1 is SEHNR and CDR2 FQNEAQ (reference sequence). CDR3 length: 13 residues.

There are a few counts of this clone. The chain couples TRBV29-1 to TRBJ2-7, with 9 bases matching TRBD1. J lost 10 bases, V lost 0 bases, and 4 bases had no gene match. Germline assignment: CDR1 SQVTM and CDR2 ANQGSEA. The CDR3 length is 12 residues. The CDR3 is CSVEDGQGRQYF. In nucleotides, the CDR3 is TGCAGCGTTGAAGATGGACAGGGGCGTCAGTACTTC.

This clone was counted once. The CDR3 coding sequence is TGTGCCAGCAGCCCCGGACAGGTCAACGAGCAGTACTTC. Amino acid sequence: CASSPGQVNEQYF. The chain recombines TRBV7-2 with TRBJ2-7, with 7 bases aligning to TRBD1. The V gene end was trimmed by 5 bases and the J gene end by 5 bases; junction bases not matched to a gene: 6. From germline, CDR1 is SGHTA and CDR2 FQGNSA. The CDR3 extends over 13 amino acids.

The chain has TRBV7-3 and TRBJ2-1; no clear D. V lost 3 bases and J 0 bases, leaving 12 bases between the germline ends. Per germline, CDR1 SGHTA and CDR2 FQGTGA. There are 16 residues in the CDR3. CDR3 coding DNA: TGTGCCAGCAGCTTCGACGGATCAAGCTCCTACAATGAGCAGTTCTTC. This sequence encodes CASSFDGSSSYNEQFF.

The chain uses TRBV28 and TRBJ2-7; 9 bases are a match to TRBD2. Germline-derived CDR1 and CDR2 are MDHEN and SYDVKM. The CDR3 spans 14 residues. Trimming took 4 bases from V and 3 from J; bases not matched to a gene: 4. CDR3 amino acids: CASSWLAGNYEQYF. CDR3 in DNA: TGTGCCAGCAGTTGGCTAGCGGGAAACTACGAGCAGTACTTC.

CDR3 DNA sequence: TGTGCCAGCAGCATCGGACTGGTCGAGCAGTACTTC. This sequence encodes CASSIGLVEQYF. The chain is built from TRBV14 and TRBJ2-7; tentatively, D is TRBD2 (5 bases). The CDR3 totals 12 residues. V shed 5 bases and J shed 6 bases, with 11 bases lying between them. Germline V lookup: CDR1 SGHDN, CDR2 FVKESK.

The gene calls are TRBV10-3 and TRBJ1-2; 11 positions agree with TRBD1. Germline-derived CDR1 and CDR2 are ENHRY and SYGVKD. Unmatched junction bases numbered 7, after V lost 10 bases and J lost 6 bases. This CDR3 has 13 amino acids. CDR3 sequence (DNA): TGTGCCACCGGGACAGGGGGATATCATGGCTACACCTTC. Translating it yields CATGTGGYHGYTF.

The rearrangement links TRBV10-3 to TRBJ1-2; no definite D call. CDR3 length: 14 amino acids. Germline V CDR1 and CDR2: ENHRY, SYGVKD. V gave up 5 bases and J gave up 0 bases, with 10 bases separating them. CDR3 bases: TGTGCCATCAGTCGGACGGAGACTAACTATGGCTACACCTTC. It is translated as CAISRTETNYGYTF.

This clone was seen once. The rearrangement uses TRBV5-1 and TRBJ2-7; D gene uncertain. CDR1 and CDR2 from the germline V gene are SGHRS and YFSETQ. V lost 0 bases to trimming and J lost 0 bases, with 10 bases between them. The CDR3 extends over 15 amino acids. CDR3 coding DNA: TGCGCCAGCAGCTTGGCCTCTGGGCTCTCCTACGAGCAGTACTTC. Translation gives CASSLASGLSYEQYF.

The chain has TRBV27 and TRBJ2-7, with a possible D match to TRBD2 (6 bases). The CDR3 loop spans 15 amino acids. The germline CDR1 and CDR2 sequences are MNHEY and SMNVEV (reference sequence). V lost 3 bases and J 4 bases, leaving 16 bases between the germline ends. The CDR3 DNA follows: TGTGCCAGCAGTTTGAGGGTGTCAGGGAGGTACGAGCAGTACTTC. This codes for CASSLRVSGRYEQYF.

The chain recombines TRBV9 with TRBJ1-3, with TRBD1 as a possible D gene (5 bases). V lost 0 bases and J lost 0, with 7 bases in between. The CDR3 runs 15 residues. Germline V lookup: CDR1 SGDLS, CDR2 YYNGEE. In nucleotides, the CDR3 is TGTGCCAGCAGCGTAGGACAGTTCTCTGGAAACACCATATATTTT. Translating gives CASSVGQFSGNTIYF. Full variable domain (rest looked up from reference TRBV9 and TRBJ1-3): DSGVTQTPKHLITATGQRVTLRCSPRSGDLSVYWYQQSLDQGLQFLIQYYNGEERAKGNILERFSAQQFPDLHSELNLSSLELGDSALYFCASSVGQFSGNTIYFGEGSWLTVV.

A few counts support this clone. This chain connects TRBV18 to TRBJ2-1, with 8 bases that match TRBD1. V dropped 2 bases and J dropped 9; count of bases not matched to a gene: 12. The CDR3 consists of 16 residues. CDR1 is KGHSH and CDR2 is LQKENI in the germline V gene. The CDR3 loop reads CASSPGRGTGGSEQFF. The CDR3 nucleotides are TGTGCCAGCTCACCAGGACGGGGCACAGGGGGAAGTGAGCAGTTCTTC.

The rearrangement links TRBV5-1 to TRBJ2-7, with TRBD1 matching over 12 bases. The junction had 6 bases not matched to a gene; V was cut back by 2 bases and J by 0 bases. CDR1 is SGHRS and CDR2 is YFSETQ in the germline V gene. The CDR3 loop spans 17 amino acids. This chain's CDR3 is CASSLTGTGGPSYEQYF. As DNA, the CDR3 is TGCGCCAGCAGCTTAACCGGGACAGGGGGCCCCTCCTACGAGCAGTACTTC.

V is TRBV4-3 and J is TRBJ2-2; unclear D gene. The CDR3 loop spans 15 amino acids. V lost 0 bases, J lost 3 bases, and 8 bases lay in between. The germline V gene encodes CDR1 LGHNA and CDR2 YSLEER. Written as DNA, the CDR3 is TGCGCCAGCAGCCAAGAACGGATCCACACCGGGGAGCTGTTTTTT. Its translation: CASSQERIHTGELFF.

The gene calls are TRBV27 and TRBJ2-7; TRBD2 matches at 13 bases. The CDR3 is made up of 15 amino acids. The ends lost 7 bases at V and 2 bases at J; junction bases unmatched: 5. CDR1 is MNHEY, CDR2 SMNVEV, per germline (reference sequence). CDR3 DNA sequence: TGTGCCAGCAAAAGGGGACTAGCGGGAACCTACGAGCAGTACTTC. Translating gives CASKRGLAGTYEQYF.

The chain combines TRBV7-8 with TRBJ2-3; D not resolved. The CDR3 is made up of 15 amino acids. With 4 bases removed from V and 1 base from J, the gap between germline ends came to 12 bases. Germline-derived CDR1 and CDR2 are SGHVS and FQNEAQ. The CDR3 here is CASSSAPFGTDTQYF. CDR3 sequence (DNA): TGTGCCAGCAGCTCTGCCCCTTTCGGCACAGATACGCAGTATTTT.

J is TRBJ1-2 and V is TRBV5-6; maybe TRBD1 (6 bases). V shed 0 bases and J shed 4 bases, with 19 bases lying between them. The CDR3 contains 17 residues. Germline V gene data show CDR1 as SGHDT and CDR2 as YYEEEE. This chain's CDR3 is CASSLVGDTITGYGYTF. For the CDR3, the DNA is TGTGCCAGCAGCTTGGTTGGGGACACCATCACAGGCTATGGCTACACCTTC.

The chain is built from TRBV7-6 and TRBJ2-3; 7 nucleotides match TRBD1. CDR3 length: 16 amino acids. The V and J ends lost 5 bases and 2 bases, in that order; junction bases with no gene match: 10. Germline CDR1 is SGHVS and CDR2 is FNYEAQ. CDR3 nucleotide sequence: TGTGCCAGCAGCCCACTGACAGGGAAGGTCACAGATACGCAGTATTTT. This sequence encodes CASSPLTGKVTDTQYF.

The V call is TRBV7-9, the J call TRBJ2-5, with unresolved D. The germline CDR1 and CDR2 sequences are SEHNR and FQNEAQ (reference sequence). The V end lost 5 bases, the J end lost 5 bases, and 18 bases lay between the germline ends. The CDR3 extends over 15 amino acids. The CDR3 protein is CASSPGPTNRETQYF. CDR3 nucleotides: TGTGCCAGCAGCCCCGGGCCCACTAACCGGGAGACCCAGTACTTC.

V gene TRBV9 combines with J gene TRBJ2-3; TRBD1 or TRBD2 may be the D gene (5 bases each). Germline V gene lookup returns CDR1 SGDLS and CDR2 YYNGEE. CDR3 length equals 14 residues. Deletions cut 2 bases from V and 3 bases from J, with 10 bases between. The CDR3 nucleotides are TGTGCCAGCAGCGTTCGTGGGGGTACAGATACGCAGTATTTT. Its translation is CASSVRGGTDTQYF.

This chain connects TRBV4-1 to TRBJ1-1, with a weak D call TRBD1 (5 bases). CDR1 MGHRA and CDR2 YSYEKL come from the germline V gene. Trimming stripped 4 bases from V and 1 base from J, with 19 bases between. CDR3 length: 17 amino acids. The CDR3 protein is CASSLRSSAGRNTEAFF. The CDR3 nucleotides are TGCGCCAGCAGCCTTAGGTCATCGGCAGGGAGGAACACTGAAGCTTTCTTT.

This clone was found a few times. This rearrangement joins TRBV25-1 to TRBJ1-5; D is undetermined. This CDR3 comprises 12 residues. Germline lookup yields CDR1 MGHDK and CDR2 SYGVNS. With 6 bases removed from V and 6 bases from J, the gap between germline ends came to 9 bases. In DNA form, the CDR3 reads TGTGCCAGCAGCTCAGGATCTCAGCCCCAGCATTTT. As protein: CASSSGSQPQHF.

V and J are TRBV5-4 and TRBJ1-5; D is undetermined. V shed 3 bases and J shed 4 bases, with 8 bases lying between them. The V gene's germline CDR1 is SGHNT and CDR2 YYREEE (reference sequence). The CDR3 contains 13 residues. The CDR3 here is CASSSDGNQPQHF. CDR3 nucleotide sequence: TGTGCCAGCAGCTCGGACGGAAATCAGCCCCAGCATTTT. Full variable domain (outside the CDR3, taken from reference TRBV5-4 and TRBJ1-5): ETGVTQSPTHLIKTRGQQVTLRCSSQSGHNTVSWYQQALGQGPQFIFQYYREEENGRGNFPPRFSGLQFPNYSSELNVNALELDDSALYLCASSSDGNQPQHFGDGTRLSIL.

The CDR3 loop is CASSQAVSNYGYTF. The CDR3 bases are TGTGCCAGCAGCCAAGCCGTTTCCAACTATGGCTACACCTTC. The chain joins TRBV4-2 to TRBJ1-2; no reliable D call. CDR1 is LGHNA and CDR2 is YNFKEQ in the germline V gene. This CDR3 has 14 amino acids. Trimming took 1 base from V and 2 from J, leaving 8 bases between them.